This T cell receptor beta chain originates from a study of cytomegalovirus exposure and HLA in healthy donors. Across the whole study: Within an early data release were tens of millions of unique TCRs drawn from HLA-typed donors.

Points from the study as a whole: Among TCR beta chains, those listed as cytomegalovirus-associated numbered about 150. A later analysis found common viral pathogens apparently linked to several of the most significant clusters.

The germline CDR1 and CDR2 sequences are MNHEY and SVGAGI. The CDR3 contains 11 residues. V lost 6 bases and J 3 bases, leaving 6 bases between the germline ends. Turning to this clone: The antigen is undetermined.

The PCR used 60 Vbeta and 13 Jbeta primers. Profiled with immunoSEQ multiplex PCR; TCRdb holds only in-frame clones, not every one. The data contain about 110,000 clones, less than 85% of them singletons. The V and J genes are TRBV6-5 and TRBJ2-7; possibly TRBD1 for D (5 bases). Material for sequencing was PBMCs. The clonotype originates from a man younger than 30 in good health and CMV-seronegative. CDR3 region: CASRDNYEQYF. The CDR3 region has the DNA TGTGCCAGCAGGGACAACTACGAGCAGTACTTC.